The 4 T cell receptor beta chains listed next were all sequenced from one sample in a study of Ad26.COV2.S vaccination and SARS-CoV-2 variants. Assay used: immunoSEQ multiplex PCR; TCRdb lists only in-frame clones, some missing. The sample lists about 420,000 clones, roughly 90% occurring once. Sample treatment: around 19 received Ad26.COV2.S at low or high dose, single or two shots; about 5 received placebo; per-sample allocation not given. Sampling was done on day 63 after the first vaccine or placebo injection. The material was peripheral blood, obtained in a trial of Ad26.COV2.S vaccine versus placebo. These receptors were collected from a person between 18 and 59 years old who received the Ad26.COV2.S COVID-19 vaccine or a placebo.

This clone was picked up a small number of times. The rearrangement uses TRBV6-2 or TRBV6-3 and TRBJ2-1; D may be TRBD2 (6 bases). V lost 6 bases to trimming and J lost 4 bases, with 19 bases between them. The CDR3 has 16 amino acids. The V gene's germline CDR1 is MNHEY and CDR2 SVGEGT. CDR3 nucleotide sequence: TGTGCCAGCAGCCGAGGTGGAGGGATACCTTACAATGAGCAGTTCTTC. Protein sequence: CASSRGGGIPYNEQFF.

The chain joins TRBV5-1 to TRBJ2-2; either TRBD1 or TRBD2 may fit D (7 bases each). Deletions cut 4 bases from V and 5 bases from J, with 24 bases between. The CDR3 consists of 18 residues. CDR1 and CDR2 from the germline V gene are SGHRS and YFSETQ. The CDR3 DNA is TGCGCCAGCAGCCCCCGCACTGCCCGACAGGGAGGGACCGGGGAGCTGTTTTTT. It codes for CASSPRTARQGGTGELFF.

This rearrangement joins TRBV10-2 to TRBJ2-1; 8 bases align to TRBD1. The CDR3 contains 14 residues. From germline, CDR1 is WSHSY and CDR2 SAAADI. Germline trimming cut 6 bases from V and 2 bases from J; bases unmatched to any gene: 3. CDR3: CASSLTGAYNEQFF. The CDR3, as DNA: TGCGCCAGCAGCTTGACAGGGGCCTACAATGAGCAGTTCTTC.

The CDR3 bases are TGTGCCAGTAGAACCCAAGGGCGCGGGGGCACAGATACGCAGTATTTT. Encoded protein: CASRTQGRGGTDTQYF. The chain recombines TRBV19 with TRBJ2-3; maybe TRBD2 (6 bases). V was pared by 6 bases and J by 1 base, with 17 bases between. Germline values: CDR1 LNHDA, CDR2 SQIVND (reference sequence). The length of the CDR3 is 16 residues.